This T cell receptor beta chain was observed in a study of blood T cell repertoires in COVID-19 (dated by TCRdb to 2019 to 2021). Background on the whole study: Samples from collaborators originated in the United States, Italy and Spain and spanned both the acute and convalescent phases of COVID-19. The repertoires were made available in a free public database intended to serve as a resource for research on the immune response to SARS-CoV-2. The samples were drawn from two sources: the first 160 participants of the ongoing ImmuneRACE study, and over 950 subjects contributed by 6 global collaborators. The sample metadata nearly always contained a de-identified subject ID, COVID-19 status, age in years and sex. Deeply sampled blood TCRbeta repertoires from subjects exposed to, actively infected with, or recovered from COVID-19 were included in the dataset. HLA class I and class II types, where available, came from metadata supplied by the sample provider rather than from assay-based typing. The prospective study material was composed of cDNA or gDNA derived from T cells, B-cell-depleted T cells, or PBMCs.

About this clone itself: There is no known antigen for this receptor. No clone much larger than this one lies a single base away; base qualities are absent.

CDR1 and CDR2 were assigned from the germline V gene as SGHDN and FVKESK. V and J lose 0 bases and 3 bases, and a span of 5 bases separates them. The CDR3 holds 13 amino acids from the cysteine to the phenylalanine. Here the CDR3 DNA is all that survives: 39 bases in frame from base 1. TCRbeta CDR3 regions were amplified from genomic DNA by means of the immunoSEQ Assay, a bias-controlled multiplex PCR. In the original analysis: The number of nucleated cells in each sample was estimated by amplification of reference gene primers within the assay. To quantify the absolute abundance of each unique TCRbeta CDR3 rearrangement, sequence reads were collapsed and filtered. Productive Simpson clonality was computed per sample as the square root of Simpson's diversity index over productive rearrangements. TCRdb retrieved this table from immuneACCESS and kept in-frame rearrangements only. Not all clones are present; in checked studies, unresolved V genes account for under half, and no reason is known for the remainder. The V and J calls and clone size were taken over from that table, and D and trimming were inferred from the DNA. The sample data list about 180,000 clones, and 70% to 90% of these were observed just once. The ten largest account for approximately 0.62% of the sample.

In Seattle, one collaborating source enrolled patients while the infection was active and tracked those patients longitudinally over the course of disease. Whole blood was collected in K2EDTA tubes by collaborating institutions according to the institutions' own protocols. For TCRbeta analysis, collaborator samples were shipped as frozen whole blood, as isolated PBMCs, or as DNA extracted from either sample type. The study at large found these results: Clinical and demographic metadata were provided uncurated, with the amount varying by source and participant.

The chain was built from TRBV14 and TRBJ1-2; the D gene is not confidently resolved. This receptor was identified in a man aged 55 to 69 with COVID-19, enrolled during active disease. The sample taken for sequencing was peripheral blood. The nucleotide sequence reads TGTGCCAGCAGCCAAGATCGCGACTATGGCTACACCTTC. This translates into CASSQDRDYGYTF. With the rest looked up from the reference TRBV14 and TRBJ1-2 genes rather than sequenced, the full variable domain is EAGVTQFPSHSVIEKGQTVTLRCDPISGHDNLYWYRRVMGKEIKFLLHFVKESKQDESGMPNNRFLAERTGGTYSTLKVQPAELEDSGVYFCASSQDRDYGYTFGSGTRLTVV.